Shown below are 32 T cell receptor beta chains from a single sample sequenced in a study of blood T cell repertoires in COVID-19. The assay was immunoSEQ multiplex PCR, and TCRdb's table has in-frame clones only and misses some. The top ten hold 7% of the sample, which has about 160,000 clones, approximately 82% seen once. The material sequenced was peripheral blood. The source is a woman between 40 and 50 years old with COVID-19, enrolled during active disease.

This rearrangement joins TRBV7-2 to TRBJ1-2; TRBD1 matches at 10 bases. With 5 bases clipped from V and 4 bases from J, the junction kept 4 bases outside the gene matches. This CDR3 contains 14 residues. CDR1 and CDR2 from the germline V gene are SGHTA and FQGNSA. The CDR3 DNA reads TGTGCCAGCAGCAACCGGGACAGGGGCTATGGCTACACCTTC. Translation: CASSNRDRGYGYTF.

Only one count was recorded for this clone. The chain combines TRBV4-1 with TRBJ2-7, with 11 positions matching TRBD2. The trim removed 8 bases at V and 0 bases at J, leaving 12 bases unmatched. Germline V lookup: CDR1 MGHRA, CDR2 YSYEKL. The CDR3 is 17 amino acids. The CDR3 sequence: CASRSLAGVGASYEQYF. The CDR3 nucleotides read TGCGCCAGCCGGTCACTAGCGGGAGTAGGGGCCTCCTACGAGCAGTACTTC.

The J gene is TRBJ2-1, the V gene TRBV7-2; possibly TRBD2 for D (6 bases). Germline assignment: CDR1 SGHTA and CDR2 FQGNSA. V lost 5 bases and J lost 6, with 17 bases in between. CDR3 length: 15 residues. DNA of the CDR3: TGTGCCAGCAGCACAAGTGGGACTTTCGTCAATGAGCAGTTCTTC. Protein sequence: CASSTSGTFVNEQFF.

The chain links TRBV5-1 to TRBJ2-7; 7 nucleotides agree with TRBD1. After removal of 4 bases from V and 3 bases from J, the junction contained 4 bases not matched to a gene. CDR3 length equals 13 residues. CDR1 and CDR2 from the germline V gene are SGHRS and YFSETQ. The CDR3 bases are TGCGCCAGCAGCGGGGGACAGCACTACGAGCAGTACTTC. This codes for CASSGGQHYEQYF. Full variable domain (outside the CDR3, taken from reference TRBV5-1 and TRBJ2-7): KAGVTQTPRYLIKTRGQQVTLSCSPISGHRSVSWYQQTPGQGLQFLFEYFSETQRNKGNFPGRFSGRQFSNSRSEMNVSTLELGDSALYLCASSGGQHYEQYFGPGTRLTVT.

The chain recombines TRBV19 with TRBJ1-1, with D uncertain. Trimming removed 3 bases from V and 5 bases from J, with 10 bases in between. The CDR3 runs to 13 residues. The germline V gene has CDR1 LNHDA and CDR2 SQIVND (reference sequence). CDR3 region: CASSIAIATEAFF. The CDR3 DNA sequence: TGTGCCAGTAGTATTGCCATAGCGACTGAAGCTTTCTTT.

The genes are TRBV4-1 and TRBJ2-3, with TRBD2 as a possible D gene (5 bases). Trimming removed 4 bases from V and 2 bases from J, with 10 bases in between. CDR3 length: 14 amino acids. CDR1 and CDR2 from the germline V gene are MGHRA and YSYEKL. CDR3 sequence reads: CASSREGDTDTQYF. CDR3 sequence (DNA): TGCGCCAGCAGCCGCGAGGGTGACACAGATACGCAGTATTTT.

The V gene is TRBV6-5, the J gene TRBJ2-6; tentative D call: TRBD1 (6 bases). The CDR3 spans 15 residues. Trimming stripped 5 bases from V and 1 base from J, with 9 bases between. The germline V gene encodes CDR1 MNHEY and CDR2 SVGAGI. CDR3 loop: CASSNRVSGANVLTF. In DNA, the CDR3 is TGTGCCAGCAGTAACAGGGTTTCTGGGGCCAACGTCCTGACTTTC.

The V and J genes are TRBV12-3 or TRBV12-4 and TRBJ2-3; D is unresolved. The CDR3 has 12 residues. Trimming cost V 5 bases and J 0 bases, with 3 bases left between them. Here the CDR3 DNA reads TGTGCCAGCAGTCCGAGCACAGATACGCAGTATTTT. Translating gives CASSPSTDTQYF.

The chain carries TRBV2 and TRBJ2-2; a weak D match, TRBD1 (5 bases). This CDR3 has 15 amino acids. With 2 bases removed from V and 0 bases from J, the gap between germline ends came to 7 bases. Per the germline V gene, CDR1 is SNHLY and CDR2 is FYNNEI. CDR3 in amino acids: CASSETGANTGELFF. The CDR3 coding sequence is TGTGCCAGCAGTGAAACAGGCGCGAACACCGGGGAGCTGTTTTTT. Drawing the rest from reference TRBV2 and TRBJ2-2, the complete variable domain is EPEVTQTPSHQVTQMGQEVILRCVPISNHLYFYWYRQILGQKVEFLVSFYNNEISEKSEIFDDQFSVERPDGSNFTLKIRSTKLEDSAMYFCASSETGANTGELFFGEGSRLTVL.

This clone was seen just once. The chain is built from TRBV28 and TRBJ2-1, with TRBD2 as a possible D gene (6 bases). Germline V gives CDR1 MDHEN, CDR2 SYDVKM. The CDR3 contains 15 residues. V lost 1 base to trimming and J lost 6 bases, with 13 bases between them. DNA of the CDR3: TGTGCCAGCAGTTTATCTCTAGCGCTGAGCAATGAGCAGTTCTTC. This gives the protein CASSLSLALSNEQFF.

The CDR3 DNA sequence: TGTGCCAGCAGTTTAACCAGCTATGGCTACACCTTC. Amino acids: CASSLTSYGYTF. This sequence joins TRBV12-3 or TRBV12-4 and TRBJ1-2; D not resolved. V was pared by 2 bases and J by 4 bases, with 5 bases between. This CDR3 is built from 12 residues.

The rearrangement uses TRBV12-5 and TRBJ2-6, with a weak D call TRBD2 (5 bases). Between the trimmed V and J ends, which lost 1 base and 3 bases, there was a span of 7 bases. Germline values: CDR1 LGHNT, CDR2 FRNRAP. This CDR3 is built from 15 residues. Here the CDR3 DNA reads TGTGCTAGTGGTTTGGACGGGATTGGGGCCAACGTCCTGACTTTC. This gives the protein CASGLDGIGANVLTF.

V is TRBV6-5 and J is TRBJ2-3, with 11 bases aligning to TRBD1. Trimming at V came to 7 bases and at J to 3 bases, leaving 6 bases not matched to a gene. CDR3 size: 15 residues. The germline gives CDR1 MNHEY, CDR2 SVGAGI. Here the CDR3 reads CASKGTGGRTDTQYF. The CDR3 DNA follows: TGTGCCAGCAAAGGGACAGGGGGGAGAACAGATACGCAGTATTTT.

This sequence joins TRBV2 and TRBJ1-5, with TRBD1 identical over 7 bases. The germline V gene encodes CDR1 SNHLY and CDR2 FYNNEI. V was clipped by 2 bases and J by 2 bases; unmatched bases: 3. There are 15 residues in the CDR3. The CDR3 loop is CASSENGQGNQPQHF. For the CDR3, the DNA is TGTGCCAGCAGTGAAAACGGACAGGGCAATCAGCCCCAGCATTTT.

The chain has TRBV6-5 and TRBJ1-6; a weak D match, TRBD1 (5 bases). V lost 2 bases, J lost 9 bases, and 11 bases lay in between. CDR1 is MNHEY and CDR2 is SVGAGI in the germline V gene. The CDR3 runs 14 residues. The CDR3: CASSYQEGSSPLHF. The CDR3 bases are TGTGCCAGCAGTTACCAGGAGGGGAGTTCACCCCTCCACTTT.

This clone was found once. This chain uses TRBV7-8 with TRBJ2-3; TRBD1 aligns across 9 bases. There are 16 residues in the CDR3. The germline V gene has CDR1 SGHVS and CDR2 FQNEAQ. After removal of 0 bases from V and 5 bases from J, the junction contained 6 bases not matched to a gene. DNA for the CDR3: TGTGCCAGCAGCTTAGCGAGGACAGGGGTCGGAGATACGCAGTATTTT. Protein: CASSLARTGVGDTQYF.

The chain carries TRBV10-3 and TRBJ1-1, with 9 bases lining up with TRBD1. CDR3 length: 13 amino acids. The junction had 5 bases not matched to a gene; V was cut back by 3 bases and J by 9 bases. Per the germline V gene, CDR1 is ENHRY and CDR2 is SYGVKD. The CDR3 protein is CAISDGQGKKAFF. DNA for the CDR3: TGTGCCATCAGTGACGGACAGGGGAAAAAAGCTTTCTTT.

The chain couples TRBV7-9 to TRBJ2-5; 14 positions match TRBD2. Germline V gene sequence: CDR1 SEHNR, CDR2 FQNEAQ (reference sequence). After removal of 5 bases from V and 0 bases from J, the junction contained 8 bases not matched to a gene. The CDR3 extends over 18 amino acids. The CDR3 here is CASSIGTSGSQYQETQYF. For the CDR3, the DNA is TGTGCCAGCAGCATCGGGACTAGCGGGAGCCAGTACCAAGAGACCCAGTACTTC.

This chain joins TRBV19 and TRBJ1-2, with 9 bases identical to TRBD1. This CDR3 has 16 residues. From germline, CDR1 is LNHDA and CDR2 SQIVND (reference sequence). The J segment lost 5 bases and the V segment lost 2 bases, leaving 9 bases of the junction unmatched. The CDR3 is CASSIREQGARYGYTF. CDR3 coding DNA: TGTGCCAGTAGTATAAGGGAACAGGGGGCGCGTTATGGCTACACCTTC. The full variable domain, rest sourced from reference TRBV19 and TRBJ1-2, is DGGITQSPKYLFRKEGQNVTLSCEQNLNHDAMYWYRQDPGQGLRLIYYSQIVNDFQKGDIAEGYSVSREKKESFPLTVTSAQKNPTAFYLCASSIREQGARYGYTFGSGTRLTVV.

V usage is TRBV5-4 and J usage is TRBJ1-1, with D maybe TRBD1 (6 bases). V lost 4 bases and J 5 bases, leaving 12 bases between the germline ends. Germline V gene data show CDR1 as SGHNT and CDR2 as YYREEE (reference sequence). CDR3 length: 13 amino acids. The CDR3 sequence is CASSRTEGTEAFF. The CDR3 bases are TGTGCCAGCAGCCGGACAGAGGGGACTGAAGCTTTCTTT. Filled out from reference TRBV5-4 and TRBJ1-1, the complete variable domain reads ETGVTQSPTHLIKTRGQQVTLRCSSQSGHNTVSWYQQALGQGPQFIFQYYREEENGRGNFPPRFSGLQFPNYSSELNVNALELDDSALYLCASSRTEGTEAFFGQGTRLTVV.

CDR3: CASSTEGQYSTNEKLFF. In DNA, the CDR3 is TGTGCCAGCAGTACAGAAGGACAGTACTCAACTAATGAAAAACTGTTTTTT. The V and J genes are TRBV2 and TRBJ1-4, with a possible D match to TRBD1 (6 bases). The V end was cut by 5 bases, the J end by 0 bases, with 16 bases between. This CDR3 is built from 17 residues. CDR1 and CDR2 (germline): SNHLY, FYNNEI.

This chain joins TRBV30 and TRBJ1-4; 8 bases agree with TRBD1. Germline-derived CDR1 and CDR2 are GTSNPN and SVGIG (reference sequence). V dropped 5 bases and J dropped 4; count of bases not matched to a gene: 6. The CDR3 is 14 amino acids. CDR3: CAWRGQGVNEKLFF. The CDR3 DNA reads TGTGCCTGGCGAGGACAGGGAGTTAATGAAAAACTGTTTTTT.

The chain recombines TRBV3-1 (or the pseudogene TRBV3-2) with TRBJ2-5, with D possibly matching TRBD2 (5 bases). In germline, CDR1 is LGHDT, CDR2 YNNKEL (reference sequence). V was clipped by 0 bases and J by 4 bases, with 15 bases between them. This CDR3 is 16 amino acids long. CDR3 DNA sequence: TGTGCCAGCAGCCAAGATTTTCGGGGATCAGGAGAGACCCAGTACTTC. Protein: CASSQDFRGSGETQYF.

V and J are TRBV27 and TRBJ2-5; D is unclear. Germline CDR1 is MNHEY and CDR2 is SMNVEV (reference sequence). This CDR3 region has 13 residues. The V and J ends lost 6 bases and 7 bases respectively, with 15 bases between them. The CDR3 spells CASSPTARGTQYF. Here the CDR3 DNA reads TGTGCCAGCAGCCCTACCGCGAGAGGGACCCAGTACTTC.

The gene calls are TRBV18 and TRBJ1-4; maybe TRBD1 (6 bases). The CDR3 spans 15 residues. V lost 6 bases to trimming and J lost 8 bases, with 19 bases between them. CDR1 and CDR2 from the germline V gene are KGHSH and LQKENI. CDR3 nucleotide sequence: TGTGCCAGCTCCCCTGGACAGACCACCCGGGAAAAACTGTTTTTT. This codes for CASSPGQTTREKLFF.

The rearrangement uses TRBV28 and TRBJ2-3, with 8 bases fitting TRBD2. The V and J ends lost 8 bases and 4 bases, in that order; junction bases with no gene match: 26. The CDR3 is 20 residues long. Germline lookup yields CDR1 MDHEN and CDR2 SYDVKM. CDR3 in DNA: TGTGCCAGCCCTTCCCGACCGGGACTAGAGGCCCCTGCCAGTTCAGATACGCAGTATTTT. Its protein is CASPSRPGLEAPASSDTQYF.

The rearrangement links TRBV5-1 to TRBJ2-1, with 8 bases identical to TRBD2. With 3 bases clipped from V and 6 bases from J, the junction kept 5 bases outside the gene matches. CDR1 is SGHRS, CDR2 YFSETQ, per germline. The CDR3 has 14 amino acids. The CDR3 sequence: CASSSASGPNEQFF. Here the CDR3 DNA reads TGCGCCAGCAGCTCGGCTAGCGGGCCCAATGAGCAGTTCTTC.

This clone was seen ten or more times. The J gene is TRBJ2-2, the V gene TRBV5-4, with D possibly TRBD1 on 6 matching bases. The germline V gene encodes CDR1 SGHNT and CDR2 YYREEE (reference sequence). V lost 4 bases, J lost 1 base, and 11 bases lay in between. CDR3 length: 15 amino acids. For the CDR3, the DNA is TGTGCCAGCAGCCGGGACACCTTGAACACCGGGGAGCTGTTTTTT. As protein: CASSRDTLNTGELFF.

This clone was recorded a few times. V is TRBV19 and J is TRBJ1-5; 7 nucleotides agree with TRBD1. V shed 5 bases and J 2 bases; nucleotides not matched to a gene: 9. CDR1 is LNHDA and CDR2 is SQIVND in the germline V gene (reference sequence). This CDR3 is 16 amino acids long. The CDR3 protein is CASSPLDRHGNQPQHF. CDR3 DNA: TGTGCCAGTAGTCCCTTGGACAGGCATGGCAATCAGCCCCAGCATTTT. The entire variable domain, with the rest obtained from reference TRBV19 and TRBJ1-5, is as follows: DGGITQSPKYLFRKEGQNVTLSCEQNLNHDAMYWYRQDPGQGLRLIYYSQIVNDFQKGDIAEGYSVSREKKESFPLTVTSAQKNPTAFYLCASSPLDRHGNQPQHFGDGTRLSIL.

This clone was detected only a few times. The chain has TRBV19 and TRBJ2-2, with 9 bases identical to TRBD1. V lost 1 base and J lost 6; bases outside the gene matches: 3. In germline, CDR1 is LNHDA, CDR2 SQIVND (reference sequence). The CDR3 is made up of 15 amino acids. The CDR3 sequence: CASSIGRQGAGELFF. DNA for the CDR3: TGTGCCAGTAGTATAGGGAGACAGGGGGCCGGGGAGCTGTTTTTT.

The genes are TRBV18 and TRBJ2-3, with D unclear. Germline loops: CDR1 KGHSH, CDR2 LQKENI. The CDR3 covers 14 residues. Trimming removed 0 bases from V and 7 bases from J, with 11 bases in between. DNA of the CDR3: TGTGCCAGCTCACCACCGAGCATTAGTAATACGCAGTATTTT. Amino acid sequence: CASSPPSISNTQYF.

CDR3 DNA sequence: TGTGCCAGCAGTTTCGCAGGGGCTTACTATGGCTACACCTTC. Protein product: CASSFAGAYYGYTF. The rearrangement links TRBV28 to TRBJ1-2; D is possibly TRBD1 (6 bases). The germline V gene encodes CDR1 MDHEN and CDR2 SYDVKM. The germline V and J ends were trimmed by 3 bases and 3 bases, with 11 bases remaining between them. CDR3 size: 14 residues.